This T cell receptor beta chain was retrieved from a study of vaccination and CD4 T cells after COVID-19. Study information: Convalescent study patients returned SARS-CoV-2 positive nasal swab PCR results, with under ten mild cases and one severe. Four females and six males made up the convalescents, two of whom were Hispanic. The stimulating agents, overlapping spike peptides, came from SARS-CoV-2, HCoV-NL63, HCoV-OC43 and HCoV-229E.

Points on this clonotype: Its antigen remains unidentified.

An Oncomine TCR Beta short-read assay was used to sequence the DNA from cultured CD4+ T cells. TCRdb used MiXCR to reprocess the PCR reads, holding one entry per CDR3 protein. This sample has some 15,000 distinct CDR3 sequences, with 50% to 60% found just once. Treatment reported: roughly 10-day PBMC culture with coronavirus spike peptide pools or control peptides (ViraFEST assay). The CDR3 spans 13 residues. Germline CDR1 and CDR2: SNHLY and FYNNEI. V was shortened by 8 bases and J by 5 bases, with 13 bases between the two germline ends. Study-level results: Counts of SARS-CoV-2-reactive clonotypes had a median that went from roughly 21 to 40, a nonsignificant change.

The sequenced material came from CD4+ T cells from blood, cultured in vitro. This clonotype originated in a human donor who had recovered from COVID-19. The chain employs TRBV2 and TRBJ2-1; TRBD2 is a possible D gene (6 bases). CDR3 amino acids: CASEEGQDNEQFF. DNA of the CDR3: TGTGCCAGCGAGGAGGGCCAGGACAATGAGCAGTTCTTC. Looking up the rest from reference TRBV2 and TRBJ2-1 gives the full variable domain: EPEVTQTPSHQVTQMGQEVILRCVPISNHLYFYWYRQILGQKVEFLVSFYNNEISEKSEIFDDQFSVERPDGSNFTLKIRSTKLEDSAMYFCASEEGQDNEQFFGPGTRLTVL.